This is a list of T cell receptor beta chains from one sample in a study of T cell changes during pregnancy in multiple sclerosis. The assay was immunoSEQ multiplex PCR, and TCRdb's table has in-frame clones only and misses some. The sample records approximately 50,000 clones, 90% to 95% being singletons. The sequencing used CD4+ T cells from peripheral blood mononuclear cells, collected after pregnancy. These receptors came from a female donor with multiple sclerosis, enrolled in a pregnancy study. Both conserved end residues are part of each CDR3.

j_call,v_call,cdr3_aa
TRBJ2-1,TRBV27,CASSSRRQGAVNEQFF
TRBJ1-5,TRBV19,CASSPEGGTGAWPQHF
TRBJ2-7,TRBV27,CASSTTRGRAYEQYF
TRBJ2-5,TRBV6-5,CASSLRRASQETQYF
TRBJ2-2,TRBV5-1,CASSFGTGVGELFF
TRBJ2-7,TRBV5-1,CASSSGTSGSFSSYEQYF
TRBJ2-2,TRBV28,CASSFLGTGANTGELFF
TRBJ1-3,TRBV10-3,CASQTVSGNTIYF
TRBJ2-7,TRBV4-1,CASSQDPSGIAYEQYF
TRBJ2-2,TRBV6-5,CASSRQGKTGELFF
TRBJ2-1,TRBV5-1,CASSGGQLAGTQFF
TRBJ2-5,TRBV18,CASSPILGRTGETQYF
TRBJ2-7,TRBV18,CASSPSGPDEQYF
TRBJ2-3,TRBV19,CASCRAGGEGAKGPDTQYF
TRBJ2-3,TRBV15,CATSRDRGADTQYF
TRBJ1-2,TRBV7-9,CASSLIQGIYGYTF
TRBJ2-6,TRBV5-1,CASSLGPSGGSGANVLTF
TRBJ1-1,TRBV19,CASSIGRGLMNTEAFF
TRBJ1-5,TRBV6-1,CASSTDRGDNQPQHF
TRBJ2-1,TRBV7-9,CASSLMGLAGVEQFF
TRBJ1-2,TRBV29-1,CSVARGGYGYTF
TRBJ1-2,TRBV19,CASTAGGCGYTF
TRBJ2-7,TRBV7-8,CASSPSGGASYEQYF
TRBJ1-2,TRBV7-2,CASSRGDRRNSGYTF
TRBJ2-1,TRBV5-1,CASSPIAGGGNEQFF
TRBJ2-7,TRBV5-1,CASSLGGRLSSYEQYF
TRBJ1-3,TRBV19,CATGGDSSGNTIYF
TRBJ2-7,TRBV29-1,CSAVTTKPYEQYF
TRBJ1-2,TRBV18,CASSWGLVNYGYTF
TRBJ2-2,TRBV9,CASSVGAGGPRTGELFF
TRBJ2-2,TRBV9,CASSALASGELFF
TRBJ2-3,TRBV7-2,CASSPTSVVDTQYF
TRBJ2-1,TRBV5-6,CASNWGPRGSYNEQFF
TRBJ2-3,TRBV18,CASSPVGGRSTDTQYF
TRBJ2-1,TRBV27,CASSFLAGGHNEQFF
TRBJ1-1,TRBV7-2,CASSLGIRTGGTEAFF
TRBJ1-4,TRBV19,CASRARRAPNEKLFF
TRBJ1-1,TRBV5-4,CASSARGPYTEAFF
TRBJ1-5,TRBV6-1,CASTAGQGNNQPQHF
TRBJ1-1,TRBV9,CASSVDGGSAAFF
TRBJ2-1,TRBV4-1,CASSQQRGGPTWNEQFF
TRBJ1-2,TRBV6-1,CASSEVRSNYGYTF
TRBJ1-5,TRBV7-2,CASSLGLQPQHF
TRBJ2-1,TRBV5-1,CASSLMRGNEQFF
TRBJ2-7,TRBV28,CASTSSGTGSYEQYF
TRBJ1-2,TRBV6-4,CASRPAQGDYGYTF
TRBJ2-2,TRBV28,CASSSTGGANTGELFF
TRBJ1-1,TRBV27,CASSPWTLGGGSTEAFF
TRBJ1-1,TRBV7-7,CASSLGAGTEAFF
TRBJ2-1,TRBV27,CASRPHGTTYNEQFF
TRBJ2-5,TRBV7-8,CASSPDRTETQYF
TRBJ2-7,TRBV11-2,CASSRTPAGPSSYEQYF
TRBJ2-1,TRBV19,CASSIAGVAPYNEQFF
TRBJ2-3,TRBV9,CASSPSPGDTQYF
TRBJ2-3,TRBV2,CASKKGTGGFVTDTQYF
TRBJ1-2,TRBV27,CASRRTGTNYGYTF
TRBJ2-7,TRBV29-1,CSVEHGSPVQYF